These T cell receptor beta chains were read from a single sample in a study of blood T cell repertoires in COVID-19. Produced via immunoSEQ multiplex PCR; TCRdb's table is partial and in-frame only. The repertoire includes more than 200,000 clones, 88% of them detected once, and over 1.5% sits in the top ten. Source material: peripheral blood. The receptor source for this set is a man aged 65 to 85 with acute or convalescent COVID-19. Both conserved end residues are part of each CDR3. The D gene is left open where the match is weak. Clone size is not always given. Where it is, it says once, few, many or a class for expanded clones.

j_call clone_size v_call d_call cdr3_nt cdr3_aa
TRBJ2-2 - TRBV9 - TGTGCCAGCAGCGTAGGGAGGGACCCGAACACCGGGGAGCTGTTTTTT CASSVGRDPNTGELFF
TRBJ2-3 - TRBV5-1 - TGCGCCAGCAGCTTGACTCCCCATAGCACAGATACGCAGTATTTT CASSLTPHSTDTQYF
TRBJ2-7 - TRBV6-5 - TGTGCCAGCAGTAGCAACTCGGCGGGATCCTACGAGCAGTACTTC CASSSNSAGSYEQYF
TRBJ1-4 - TRBV20-1 - TGCAGTGCTAGTGCGGGGAACAATGAAAAACTGTTTTTT CSASAGNNEKLFF
TRBJ2-7 - TRBV6-9 TRBD1 TGTGCCAGCAGTTATACATCCCGGGACAGGGGTACCTACGAGCAGTACTTC CASSYTSRDRGTYEQYF
TRBJ2-1 - TRBV28 TRBD2 TGTGCCAGCAGTTTGGGGAGGGGATCCTACAATGAGCAGTTCTTC CASSLGRGSYNEQFF
TRBJ2-3 few TRBV6-6 - TGTGCCAGCACCCTGGGTAGCGTGGATACGCAGTATTTT CASTLGSVDTQYF
TRBJ2-1 - TRBV7-3 TRBD1 TGTGCCAGCAGCCGAGGGACAGCCTACAATGAGCAGTTCTTC CASSRGTAYNEQFF
TRBJ2-2 - TRBV14 TRBD1 TGTGCCAGCAGCCAAATCCAGGGGGCGAACGGGGAGCTGTTTTTT CASSQIQGANGELFF
TRBJ2-1 - TRBV7-2 TRBD1 TGTGCCAGCAGCTTGGTGGGACAGGGGGTCGTCAATGAGCAGTTCTTC CASSLVGQGVVNEQFF
TRBJ2-1 - TRBV10-3 TRBD2 TGTGCCATCAGTGAGAAGGGACTAGAAAACAATGAGCAGTTCTTC CAISEKGLENNEQFF
TRBJ2-7 - TRBV19 - TGTGCCAGTAGTAAGGGACAAGATTTCTACGAGCAGTACTTC CASSKGQDFYEQYF
TRBJ1-4 - TRBV28 - TGTGCCACCAGGGACTTCTCCGGGTTTCGTCTGTTTTTT CATRDFSGFRLFF
TRBJ1-5 - TRBV6-5 - TGTGCCAACCTAGGAAATTACAATCAGCCCCAGCATTTT CANLGNYNQPQHF
TRBJ2-1 - TRBV19 TRBD2 TGTGCCAGTAGTACCCTACTAGCGAACAATGAGCAGTTCTTC CASSTLLANNEQFF